This T cell receptor (beta chain) was captured in a study of blood T cell repertoires in COVID-19. Study at large: Sites in the United States, Italy and Spain provided acute and convalescent COVID-19 samples. PBMCs, B-cell-depleted T cells, or T cells were the source of the cDNA or gDNA that made up the material.

Sequencing used immunoSEQ multiplex PCR; TCRdb keeps in-frame clones, though not all of them. The sample has 200,000 to 250,000 clones, 65% to 90% seen once. The CDR3 spans 19 residues. The V gene end was trimmed by 2 bases and the J gene end by 4 bases; junction bases not matched to a gene: 14. Germline V gives CDR1 MNHEY, CDR2 SVGEGT. Participant reports of clinical history set cohort assignment. The clonotype was recovered from a woman in her 50s with acute COVID-19. The chain is built from TRBV6-2 or TRBV6-3 and TRBJ1-2; 12 bases agree with TRBD1. The sequenced material came from PBMCs or T cells enriched from blood (not recorded which). The CDR3 DNA is TGTGCCAGCAGTTACCCGACGAGACGGGACAGGGGGCCGATCTATGGCTACACCTTC. Translated: CASSYPTRRDRGPIYGYTF.